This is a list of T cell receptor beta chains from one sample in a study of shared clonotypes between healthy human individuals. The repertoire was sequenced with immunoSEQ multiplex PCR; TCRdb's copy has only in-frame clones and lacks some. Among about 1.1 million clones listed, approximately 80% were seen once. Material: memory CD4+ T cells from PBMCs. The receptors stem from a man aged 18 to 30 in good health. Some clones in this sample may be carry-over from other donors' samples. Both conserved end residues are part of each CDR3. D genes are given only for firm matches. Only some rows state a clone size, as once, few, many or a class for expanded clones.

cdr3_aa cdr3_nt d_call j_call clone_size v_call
CASSSPGTATNEKLFF TGTGCCAGCAGTAGCCCCGGGACAGCAACTAATGAAAAACTGTTTTTT TRBD1 TRBJ1-4 . TRBV28
CASILLTVQGMDQPQHF TGTGCCAGCATCCTACTTACGGTCCAGGGGATGGATCAGCCCCAGCATTTT . TRBJ1-5 few TRBV5-8
CASSLRTGNYEQYF TGCGCCAGCAGCTTGAGGACAGGGAACTACGAGCAGTACTTC TRBD1 TRBJ2-7 . TRBV5-1
CASSLLAVTDTQYF TGCGCCAGCAGCTTACTAGCGGTCACAGATACGCAGTATTTT TRBD2 TRBJ2-3 few TRBV5-1
CASSLLFYNEQFF TGTGCCAGCAGTTTGCTATTCTACAATGAGCAGTTCTTC . TRBJ2-1 . TRBV27
CASSLDGTSGGEQFF TGTGCCAGCAGCTTAGATGGGACTAGCGGTGGTGAGCAGTTCTTC TRBD2 TRBJ2-1 few TRBV7-3
CSARDYEQYF TGCAGTGCACGGGACTACGAGCAGTACTTC . TRBJ2-7 once TRBV20-1
CASSLTGDGYTF TGTGCCAGCAGTTTGACAGGGGATGGCTACACCTTC TRBD1 TRBJ1-2 . TRBV28
CASHTEGFNTEAFF TGTGCCAGCCATACGGAGGGGTTTAACACTGAAGCTTTCTTT . TRBJ1-1 few TRBV28
CASSGGTGKSYEQYF TGTGCCAGCAGTGGGGGGACAGGCAAGTCCTACGAGCAGTACTTC TRBD1 TRBJ2-7 . TRBV2
CASSLRAGTGEQYF TGTGCCAGCAGTTTACGGGCAGGGACGGGAGAGCAGTACTTC . TRBJ2-7 once TRBV27
CASSPDRETQYF TGTGCCAGCTCACCTGACAGGGAGACCCAGTACTTC . TRBJ2-5 . TRBV18
CASSAGGRETEAFF TGTGCCAGCAGCGCCGGCGGCAGGGAGACTGAAGCTTTCTTT . TRBJ1-1 . TRBV7-8
CATKRQVSNEQFF TGTGCCACAAAGCGGCAGGTGTCCAATGAGCAGTTCTTC . TRBJ2-1 many TRBV27
CASDRDNYGYTF TGTGCCAGCGACAGGGATAACTATGGCTACACCTTC TRBD1 TRBJ1-2 . TRBV28
CASSYSASGSYNEQFF TGTGCCAGCAGTTACTCGGCTAGCGGGAGCTACAATGAGCAGTTCTTC TRBD2 TRBJ2-1 . TRBV6-5
CASSTGSTGTDTQYF TGTGCCAGCTCCACGGGCAGTACGGGCACAGATACGCAGTATTTT . TRBJ2-3 . TRBV18
CASSSIQGIGMDDYGYTF TGTGCCAGCAGTTCCATACAGGGTATTGGAATGGACGACTATGGCTACACCTTC . TRBJ1-2 . TRBV27
CASSNFYRGREGYTF TGTGCCAGCAGCAATTTCTACAGGGGGCGGGAGGGCTACACCTTC TRBD1 TRBJ1-2 . TRBV7-8
CASSYSGGGPNTEAFF TGTGCCAGCAGTTACTCGGGCGGAGGACCGAACACTGAGGCTTTCTTT . TRBJ1-1 . TRBV6-6
CASSLRSLQGSEQFF TGCGCCAGCAGCCTCCGTTCCCTTCAGGGGTCTGAGCAGTTCTTC . TRBJ2-1 . TRBV5-1
CASSPPGAPRIIYTF TGTGCCAGCAGCCCTCCGGGGGCCCCTCGAATTATTTACACCTTC . TRBJ1-2 . TRBV14
CASSLSGTETQYF TGTGCCAGCAGCTTGTCCGGGACCGAGACCCAGTACTTC . TRBJ2-5 . TRBV5-6
CASSLSGNSYEQYF TGTGCCAGCAGCTTAAGCGGGAACTCCTACGAGCAGTACTTC TRBD2 TRBJ2-7 . TRBV7-9
CASSYSSAQETQYF TGTGCCAGCAGTTACTCTTCAGCACAAGAGACCCAGTACTTC . TRBJ2-5 . TRBV6-6
CASSSHHGTPYYEQYF TGTGCCAGCAGTTCACATCATGGGACACCTTACTACGAGCAGTACTTC . TRBJ2-7 . TRBV27
CASSSRLGNYGYTF TGCGCCAGCAGCTCTCGGCTGGGGAACTATGGCTACACCTTC . TRBJ1-2 once TRBV5-1
CASSLVGTRADTQYF TGTGCCAGCAGCTTAGTTGGGACTAGAGCAGATACGCAGTATTTT TRBD2 TRBJ2-3 . TRBV7-9
CASDTGENIQYF TGTGCCAGCGATACAGGGGAAAACATTCAGTACTTC TRBD1 TRBJ2-4 . TRBV28
CASRGLATQYF TGTGCCAGCAGAGGACTAGCGACGCAGTATTTT TRBD2 TRBJ2-3 once TRBV2
CATSRGGQFPTNEKLFF TGTGCCACCAGCAGAGGGGGACAGTTCCCAACTAATGAAAAACTGTTTTTT TRBD1 TRBJ1-4 . TRBV15
CASTSTGVYGYTF TGTGCCAGCACCTCGACAGGGGTTTATGGCTACACCTTC TRBD1 TRBJ1-2 few TRBV6-1